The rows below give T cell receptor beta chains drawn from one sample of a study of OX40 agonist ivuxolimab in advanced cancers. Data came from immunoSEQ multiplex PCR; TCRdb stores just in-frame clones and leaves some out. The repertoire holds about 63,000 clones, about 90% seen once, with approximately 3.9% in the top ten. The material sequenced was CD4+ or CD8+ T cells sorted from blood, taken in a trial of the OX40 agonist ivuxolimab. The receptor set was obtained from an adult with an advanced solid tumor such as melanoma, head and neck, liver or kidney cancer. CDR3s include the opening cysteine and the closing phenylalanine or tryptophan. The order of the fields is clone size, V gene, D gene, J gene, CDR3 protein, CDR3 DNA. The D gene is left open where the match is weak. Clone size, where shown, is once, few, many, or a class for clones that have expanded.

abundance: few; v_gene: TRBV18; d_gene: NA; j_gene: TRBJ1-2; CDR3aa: CASSDSVYGYTF; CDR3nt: TGTGCCAGCTCGGACAGCGTCTATGGCTACACCTTC
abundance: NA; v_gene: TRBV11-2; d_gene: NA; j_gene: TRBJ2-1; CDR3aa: CASSISRDGRLGFF; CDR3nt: TGTGCCAGCAGCATCTCCCGGGACGGACGTTTGGGGTTCTTC
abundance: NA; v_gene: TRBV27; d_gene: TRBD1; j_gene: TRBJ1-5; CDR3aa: CASSLGQGVNQPQHF; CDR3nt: TGTGCCAGCAGTTTAGGTCAGGGGGTCAATCAGCCCCAGCATTTT
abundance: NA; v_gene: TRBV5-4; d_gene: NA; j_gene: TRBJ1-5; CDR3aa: CASSSLQGFRQPQHF; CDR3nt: TGTGCCAGCAGCTCCCTACAGGGATTTAGGCAGCCCCAGCATTTT
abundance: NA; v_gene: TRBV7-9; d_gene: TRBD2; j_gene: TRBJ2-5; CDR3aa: CASSSVAGALQETQYF; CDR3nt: TGTGCCAGCAGCTCAGTAGCGGGGGCCCTGCAAGAGACCCAGTACTTC
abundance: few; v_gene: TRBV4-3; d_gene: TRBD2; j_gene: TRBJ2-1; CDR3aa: CASSQGTSGLSSYNEQFF; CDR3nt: TGCGCCAGCAGCCAAGGGACTAGCGGGCTTAGCTCCTACAATGAGCAGTTCTTC
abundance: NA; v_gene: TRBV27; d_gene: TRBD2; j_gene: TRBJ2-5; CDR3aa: CASSLGGGSQETQYF; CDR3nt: TGTGCCAGCAGTTTGGGCGGGGGGTCCCAAGAGACCCAGTACTTC
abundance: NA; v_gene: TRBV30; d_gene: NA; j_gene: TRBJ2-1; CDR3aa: CAWSSGSSYNEQFF; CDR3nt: TGTGCCTGGTCTTCGGGGAGCTCCTACAATGAGCAGTTCTTC
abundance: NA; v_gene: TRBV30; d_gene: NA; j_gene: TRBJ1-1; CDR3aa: CAWSVTPEAFF; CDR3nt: TGTGCCTGGAGTGTAACCCCTGAAGCTTTCTTT
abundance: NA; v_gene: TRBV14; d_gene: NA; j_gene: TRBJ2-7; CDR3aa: CASSDHLNYEQYF; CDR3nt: TGTGCCAGCAGTGACCACCTCAACTACGAGCAGTACTTC
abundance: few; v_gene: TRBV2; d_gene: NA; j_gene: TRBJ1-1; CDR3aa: CASSEAPGRLQTFF; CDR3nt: TGTGCCAGCAGTGAGGCCCCGGGACGGCTCCAGACTTTCTTT
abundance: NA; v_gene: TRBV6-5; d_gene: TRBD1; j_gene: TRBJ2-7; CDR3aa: CASSYSMYRGAYEQYF; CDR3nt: TGTGCCAGCAGTTACTCGATGTACAGGGGGGCCTACGAGCAGTACTTC
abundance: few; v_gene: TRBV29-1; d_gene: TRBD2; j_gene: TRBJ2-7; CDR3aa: CSVYPHKLAGTSGSWIYEQYF; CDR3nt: TGCAGCGTCTACCCGCATAAGCTTGCCGGGACTAGCGGGAGTTGGATTTACGAGCAGTACTTC
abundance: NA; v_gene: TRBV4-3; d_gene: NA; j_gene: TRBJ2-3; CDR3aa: CASSQGDQSTDTQYF; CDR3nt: TGCGCCAGCAGCCAAGGGGACCAGAGCACAGATACGCAGTATTTT
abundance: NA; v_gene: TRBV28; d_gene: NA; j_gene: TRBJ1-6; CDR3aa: CASTSGGGPYNSPLHF; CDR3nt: TGTGCCAGTACCTCCGGGGGAGGCCCCTATAATTCACCCCTCCACTTT
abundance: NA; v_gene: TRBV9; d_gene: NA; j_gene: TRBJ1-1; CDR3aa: CASRGPNTEAFF; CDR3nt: TGTGCCAGCAGGGGTCCGAACACTGAAGCTTTCTTT
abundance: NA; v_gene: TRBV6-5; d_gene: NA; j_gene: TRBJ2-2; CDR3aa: CASSSLLGLLAGELFF; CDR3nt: TGTGCCAGCAGTTCCCTATTGGGACTCTTGGCCGGGGAGCTGTTTTTT
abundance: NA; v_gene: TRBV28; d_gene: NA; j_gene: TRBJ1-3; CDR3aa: CASRRVMVNTIYF; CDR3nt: TGTGCCAGCAGAAGGGTGATGGTGAACACCATATATTTT
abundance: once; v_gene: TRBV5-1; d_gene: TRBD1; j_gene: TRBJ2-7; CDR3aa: CASSGGQGFREQYF; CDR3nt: TGCGCCAGCAGCGGAGGACAGGGTTTTCGCGAGCAGTACTTC
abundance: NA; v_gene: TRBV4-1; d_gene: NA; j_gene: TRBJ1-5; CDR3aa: CASSQEPGRGQPQHF; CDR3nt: TGCGCCAGCAGCCAAGAACCCGGAAGGGGTCAGCCCCAGCATTTT
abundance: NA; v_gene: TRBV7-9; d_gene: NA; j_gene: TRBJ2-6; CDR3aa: CASSSTYRVIGGANVLTF; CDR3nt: TGTGCCAGCAGCTCAACCTACAGGGTTATAGGAGGGGCCAACGTCCTGACTTTC
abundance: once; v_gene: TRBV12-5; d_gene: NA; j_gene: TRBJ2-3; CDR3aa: CASGFLVGGQDTQYF; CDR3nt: TGTGCTAGTGGTTTCTTAGTCGGGGGCCAAGATACGCAGTATTTT
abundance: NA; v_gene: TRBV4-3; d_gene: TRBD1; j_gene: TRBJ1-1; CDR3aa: CASSHAGTANTEAFF; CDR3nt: TGCGCCAGCAGCCATGCCGGGACAGCGAACACTGAAGCTTTCTTT
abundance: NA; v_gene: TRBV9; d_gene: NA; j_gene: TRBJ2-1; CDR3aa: CASSVGRGNEQFF; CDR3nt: TGTGCCAGCAGCGTAGGGCGCGGGAATGAGCAGTTCTTC
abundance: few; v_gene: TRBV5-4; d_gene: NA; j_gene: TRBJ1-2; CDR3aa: CASSSMGSEGYTF; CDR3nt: TGTGCCAGCAGCTCAATGGGCTCAGAGGGCTACACCTTC
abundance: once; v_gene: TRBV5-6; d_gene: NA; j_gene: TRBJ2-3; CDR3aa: CAGTCITDTQYF; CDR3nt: TGTGCCGGAACGTGTATCACAGATACGCAGTATTTT
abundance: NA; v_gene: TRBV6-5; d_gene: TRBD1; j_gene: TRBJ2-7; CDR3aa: CASSSPGQGSYEQYF; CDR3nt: TGTGCCAGCAGTTCGCCGGGACAGGGCTCCTACGAGCAGTACTTC
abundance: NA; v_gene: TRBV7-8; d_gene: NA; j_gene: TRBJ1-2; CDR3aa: CASSRYNYGYTF; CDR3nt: TGTGCCAGCAGCCGATATAACTATGGCTACACCTTC
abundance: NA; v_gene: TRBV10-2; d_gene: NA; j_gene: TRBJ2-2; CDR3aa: CASSGNGVGARDTGELFF; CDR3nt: TGCGCCAGCAGTGGAAATGGAGTCGGGGCGCGGGACACCGGGGAGCTGTTTTTT